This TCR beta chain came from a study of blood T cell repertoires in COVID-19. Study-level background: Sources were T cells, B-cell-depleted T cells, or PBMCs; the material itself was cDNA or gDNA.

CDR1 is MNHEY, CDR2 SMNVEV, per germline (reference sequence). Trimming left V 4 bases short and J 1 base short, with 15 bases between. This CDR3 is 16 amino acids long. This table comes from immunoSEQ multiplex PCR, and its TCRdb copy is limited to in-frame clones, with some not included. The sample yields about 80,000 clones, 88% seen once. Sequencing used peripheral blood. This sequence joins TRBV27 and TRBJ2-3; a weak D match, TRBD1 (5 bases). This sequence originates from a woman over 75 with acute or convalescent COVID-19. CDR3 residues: CASSSGTGARTDTQYF. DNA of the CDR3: TGTGCCAGCAGTTCCGGAACAGGCGCCCGCACAGATACGCAGTATTTT.